Listed below are T cell receptor beta chains from one sample, sequenced in a study of cytomegalovirus exposure and HLA in healthy donors. Profiled with immunoSEQ multiplex PCR; TCRdb holds only in-frame clones, not every one. Its listing shows fewer than 200,000 clones. What was sequenced was PBMCs. These receptors all stem from a woman in her fifties or sixties in good health and CMV-seronegative. Both conserved end residues are part of each CDR3. D genes are given only for firm matches.

v_gene	d_gene	j_gene	CDR3aa	CDR3nt
TRBV7-9	TRBD1	TRBJ2-7	CASSLVGTGSYEQYF	TGTGCCAGCAGCTTAGTAGGGACAGGCTCCTACGAGCAGTACTTC
TRBV29-1	-	TRBJ1-5	CSVELYPGSNQPQHF	TGCAGCGTTGAACTTTATCCGGGGAGCAATCAGCCCCAGCATTTT
TRBV5-6	TRBD1	TRBJ1-2	CASSFIRQGSYGYTF	TGTGCCAGCAGCTTTATACGACAGGGATCCTATGGCTACACCTTC
TRBV6-5	TRBD2	TRBJ2-1	CASRGELAGLNEQFF	TGTGCCAGCAGGGGAGAACTAGCGGGTCTGAATGAGCAGTTCTTC
TRBV9	TRBD2	TRBJ2-1	CASSVGVGLALNEQFF	TGTGCCAGCAGCGTAGGCGTCGGACTAGCCCTAAATGAGCAGTTCTTC
TRBV25-1	TRBD1	TRBJ2-7	CASSSSGQGHEQYF	TGTGCCAGCAGTAGTTCGGGACAGGGACACGAGCAGTACTTC
TRBV7-2	TRBD1	TRBJ2-7	CASSLSQGAAYEQYF	TGTGCCAGCAGCTTATCGCAGGGGGCCGCCTACGAGCAGTACTTC
TRBV30	-	TRBJ2-1	CAWSVPGGRGGNEQFF	TGTGCCTGGAGTGTACCCGGAGGCAGAGGAGGCAATGAGCAGTTCTTC
TRBV5-3	-	TRBJ2-1	CARTSRSRRDNEQFF	TGTGCCAGAACGTCGAGGAGCAGGAGGGACAATGAGCAGTTCTTC
TRBV9	-	TRBJ1-2	CASSVDAGGYGYTF	TGTGCCAGCAGCGTAGACGCAGGCGGGTATGGCTACACCTTC
TRBV11-1	-	TRBJ1-5	CASTPGHF	TGTGCCAGCACCCCGGGACATTTT
TRBV5-1	-	TRBJ2-3	CASRSGVAADTQYF	TGCGCCAGCAGGTCGGGGGTGGCGGCAGATACGCAGTATTTT
TRBV5-1	TRBD1	TRBJ1-1	CASSLGGQGPTEAFF	TGCGCCAGCAGCTTGGGGGGACAGGGGCCCACTGAAGCTTTCTTT
TRBV29-1	-	TRBJ2-5	CSVVGSGETQYF	TGCAGCGTTGTAGGGAGCGGAGAGACCCAGTACTTC
TRBV19	TRBD1	TRBJ1-1	CASSFSGQGEAFF	TGTGCCAGTAGTTTTTCGGGACAGGGTGAAGCTTTCTTT
TRBV5-1	TRBD1	TRBJ2-3	CASSLGQGGTDTQYF	TGCGCCAGCAGCTTGGGACAGGGGGGCACAGATACGCAGTATTTC
TRBV18	-	TRBJ1-1	CASSPRGRSEAFF	TGTGCCAGCTCACCACGGGGCAGGTCTGAAGCTTTCTTT
TRBV2	TRBD1	TRBJ2-3	CASSDPGGLSWDTQYF	TGTGCCAGCAGTGACCCAGGGGGCTTGAGTTGGGATACGCAGTATTTT
TRBV11-2	TRBD1	TRBJ1-6	CASRPDRGPHNSPLHF	TGTGCCAGCAGACCGGACAGGGGGCCCCATAATTCACCCCTCCACTTT
TRBV10-3	-	TRBJ2-7	CAIGQMSYEQYF	TGTGCCATCGGACAGATGTCCTACGAGCAGTACTTC
TRBV6-1	-	TRBJ2-1	CASSEALPRFGEQFF	TGTGCCAGCAGTGAAGCGCTTCCTAGGTTTGGAGAGCAGTTCTTC
TRBV7-9	TRBD1	TRBJ2-5	CASIGTDETQYF	TGTGCCAGCATTGGGACAGACGAGACCCAGTACTTC
TRBV5-1	TRBD2	TRBJ2-1	CASKLWVGLAGGPSNEQFF	TGCGCCAGCAAATTGTGGGTTGGGCTAGCGGGGGGGCCGAGCAATGAGCAGTTCTTC
TRBV6-5	TRBD2	TRBJ2-2	CASRKLAGVSGELFF	TGTGCCAGCAGAAAACTAGCGGGAGTATCCGGGGAGCTGTTTTTT
TRBV6-1	TRBD2	TRBJ2-3	CASRRAGATDTQYF	TGTGCCAGCAGGCGAGCGGGGGCCACAGATACGCAGTATTTT
TRBV7-9	TRBD1	TRBJ2-3	CASSSTGGSDTQYF	TGTGCCAGCAGTTCCACAGGGGGCTCGGATACGCAGTATTTT
TRBV5-4	-	TRBJ2-5	CASSPFPPQETQYF	TGTGCCAGCAGTCCCTTCCCCCCCCAAGAGACCCAGTACTTC
TRBV15	-	TRBJ1-1	CATSRGGVAEAFF	TGTGCCACCAGCAGAGGGGGGGTCGCTGAAGCTTTCTTT
TRBV10-3	TRBD2	TRBJ2-1	CAISAEREREQFF	TGTGCCATCAGTGCGGAGCGGGAGAGGGAGCAGTTCTTC
TRBV29-1	TRBD1	TRBJ1-4	CSVAGQASYEKLFF	TGCAGCGTTGCGGGACAGGCCTCCTATGAAAAACTGTTTTTT
TRBV5-1	TRBD2	TRBJ2-1	CASSWGLAGDNEQFF	TGCGCCAGCAGCTGGGGACTAGCGGGAGACAATGAGCAGTTCTTC
TRBV7-8	TRBD1	TRBJ2-7	CASSVRDRVVGEQYF	TGTGCCAGCAGCGTCCGGGACAGGGTAGTGGGCGAGCAGTACTTC
TRBV18	-	TRBJ2-7	CASSPRLNGGRDEQYF	TGTGCCAGCTCACCACGGCTCAACGGGGGTCGAGACGAGCAGTACTTC
TRBV2	TRBD1	TRBJ1-6	CASSAPDRAGNSPLHF	TGTGCCAGCAGTGCACCAGACAGGGCCGGTAATTCACCCCTCCACTTT
TRBV27	-	TRBJ2-7	CASSPRQSSYEQYF	TGTGCCAGCAGTCCCCGACAGAGCTCCTACGAGCAGTACTTC
TRBV4-1	-	TRBJ1-3	CASSQAARKNTIYF	TGCGCCAGCAGCCAAGCGGCCAGGAAAAACACCATATATTTT
TRBV7-2	TRBD1	TRBJ1-6	CASSRDRGISPLHF	TGTGCCAGCAGCCGGGACAGGGGGATCTCACCCCTCCACTTT
TRBV7-7	-	TRBJ2-2	CASSLSGTGELFF	TGTGCCAGCAGCTTATCAGGGACCGGGGAGCTGTTTTTT
TRBV5-1	TRBD1	TRBJ2-5	CASSLGTGQETQYF	TGCGCCAGCAGCTTAGGGACAGGTCAAGAGACCCAGTACTTC
TRBV11-2	TRBD1	TRBJ2-7	CASSLPGTAYEQYF	TGTGCCAGCAGCCTTCCCGGGACAGCCTACGAGCAGTACTTC
TRBV7-2	TRBD2	TRBJ2-2	CASSSSSGSNTGELFF	TGTGCCAGCAGCTCCTCTAGCGGGAGTAACACCGGGGAGCTGTTTTTT
TRBV4-2	TRBD1	TRBJ1-2	CASSHPGQGAGGYTF	TGTGCCAGCAGCCATCCGGGACAGGGGGCTGGCGGCTACACCTTC
TRBV1	-	TRBJ2-7	CTSPIMRDGYEQYF	TGCACCAGCCCTATCATGCGGGACGGCTACGAGCAGTACTTC
TRBV4-1	TRBD2	TRBJ2-7	CASSPTRLAGGPSYEQYF	TGCGCCAGCAGCCCCACCCGACTAGCGGGAGGCCCCTCCTACGAGCAGTACTTC
TRBV5-1	TRBD2	TRBJ2-1	CASSPTSGEFDEQFF	TGCGCCAGCAGCCCGACTAGCGGCGAGTTCGATGAGCAGTTCTTC
TRBV5-4	-	TRBJ2-7	CASRRDSYEQYF	TGTGCCAGCAGGAGGGACTCCTACGAGCAGTACTTC
TRBV15	TRBD1	TRBJ1-2	CATSTQGTYGYTF	TGTGCCACCAGCACACAGGGGACCTATGGCTACACCTTC
TRBV1	-	TRBJ1-2	CTSSLGTGYGYTF	TGCACCAGCAGCCTAGGGACAGGCTATGGCTACACCTTC
TRBV30	-	TRBJ2-2	CAWSAGHKMNTGELFF	TGTGCCTGGAGTGCGGGACACAAAATGAACACCGGGGAGCTGTTTTTT
TRBV28	-	TRBJ2-1	CASSRLNRVNEQFF	TGTGCCAGCAGTCGTCTCAATCGGGTTAATGAGCAGTTCTTC